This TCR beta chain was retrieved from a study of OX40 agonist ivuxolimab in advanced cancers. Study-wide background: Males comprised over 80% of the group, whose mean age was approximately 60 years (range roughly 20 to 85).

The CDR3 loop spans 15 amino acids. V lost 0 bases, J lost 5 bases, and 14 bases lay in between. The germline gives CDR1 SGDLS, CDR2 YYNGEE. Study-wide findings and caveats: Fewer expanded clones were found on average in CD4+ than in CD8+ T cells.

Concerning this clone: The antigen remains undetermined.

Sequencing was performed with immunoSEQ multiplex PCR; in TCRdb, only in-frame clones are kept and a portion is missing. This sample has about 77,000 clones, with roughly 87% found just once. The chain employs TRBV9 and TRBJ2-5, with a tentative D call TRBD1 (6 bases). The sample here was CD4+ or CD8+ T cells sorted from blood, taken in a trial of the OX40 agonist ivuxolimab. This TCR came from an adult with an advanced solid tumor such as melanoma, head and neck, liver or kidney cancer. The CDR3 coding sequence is TGTGCCAGCAGCGTAGCGGACAGCAAGAGGGAGACCCAGTACTTC. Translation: CASSVADSKRETQYF.